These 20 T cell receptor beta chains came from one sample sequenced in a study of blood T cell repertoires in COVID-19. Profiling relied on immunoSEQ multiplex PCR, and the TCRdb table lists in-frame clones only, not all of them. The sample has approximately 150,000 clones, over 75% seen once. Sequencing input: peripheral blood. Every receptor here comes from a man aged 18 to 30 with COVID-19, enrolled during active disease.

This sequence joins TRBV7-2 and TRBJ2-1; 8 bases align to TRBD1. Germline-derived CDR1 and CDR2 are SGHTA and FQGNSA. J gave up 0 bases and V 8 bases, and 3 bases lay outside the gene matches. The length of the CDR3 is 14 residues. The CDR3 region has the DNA TGTGCCAGCCGGACAGGGCACTCCTACAATGAGCAGTTCTTC. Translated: CASRTGHSYNEQFF.

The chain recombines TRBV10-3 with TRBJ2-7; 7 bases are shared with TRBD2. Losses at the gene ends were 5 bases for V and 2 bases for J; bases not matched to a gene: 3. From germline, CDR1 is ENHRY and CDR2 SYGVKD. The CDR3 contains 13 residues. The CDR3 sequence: CAISRGGAYEQYF. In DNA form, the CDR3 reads TGTGCCATCAGTCGTGGGGGGGCCTACGAGCAGTACTTC.

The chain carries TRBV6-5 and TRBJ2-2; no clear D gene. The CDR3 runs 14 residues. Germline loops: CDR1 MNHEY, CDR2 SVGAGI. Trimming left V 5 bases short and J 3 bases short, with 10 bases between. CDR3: CASSIYSYTGELFF. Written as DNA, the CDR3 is TGTGCCAGCAGTATCTACTCGTACACCGGGGAGCTGTTTTTT.

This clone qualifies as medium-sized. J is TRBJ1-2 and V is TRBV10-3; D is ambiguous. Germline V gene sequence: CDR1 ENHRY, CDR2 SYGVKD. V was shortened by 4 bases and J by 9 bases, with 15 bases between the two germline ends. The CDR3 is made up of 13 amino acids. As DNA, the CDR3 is TGTGCCATCAGTGGGACTGAGCGGGATAGCTACACCTTC. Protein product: CAISGTERDSYTF.

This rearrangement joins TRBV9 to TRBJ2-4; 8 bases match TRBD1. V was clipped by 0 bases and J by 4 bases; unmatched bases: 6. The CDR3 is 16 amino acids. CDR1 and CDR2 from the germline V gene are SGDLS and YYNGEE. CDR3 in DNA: TGTGCCAGCAGCGTAGGGAGGACAGGGCCGAAAAACATTCAGTACTTC. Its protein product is CASSVGRTGPKNIQYF.

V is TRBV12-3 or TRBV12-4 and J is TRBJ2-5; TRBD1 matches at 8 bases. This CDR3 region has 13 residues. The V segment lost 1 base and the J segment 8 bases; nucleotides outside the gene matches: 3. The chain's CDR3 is CASSLGQGSTQYF. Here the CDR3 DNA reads TGTGCCAGCAGTTTAGGACAGGGGAGTACCCAGTACTTC.

The CDR3 DNA reads TGTGCCAGCAGTGACGGGGCACCCTACAATGAGCAGTTCTTC. Its protein product is CASSDGAPYNEQFF. The genes are TRBV6-4 and TRBJ2-1; TRBD1 is a possible D gene (5 bases). Trimming took off 2 bases at V and 2 bases at J, with 7 bases between the two ends. CDR3 size: 14 residues. Germline V CDR1 and CDR2: MRHNA, SNTAGT.

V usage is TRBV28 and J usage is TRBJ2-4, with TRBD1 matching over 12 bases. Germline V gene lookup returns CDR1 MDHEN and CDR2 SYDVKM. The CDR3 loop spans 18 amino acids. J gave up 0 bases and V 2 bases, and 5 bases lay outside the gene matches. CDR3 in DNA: TGTGCCAGCAGTTTAGGGGGACAGGGGGCGCGAGCCAAAAACATTCAGTACTTC. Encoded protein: CASSLGGQGARAKNIQYF.

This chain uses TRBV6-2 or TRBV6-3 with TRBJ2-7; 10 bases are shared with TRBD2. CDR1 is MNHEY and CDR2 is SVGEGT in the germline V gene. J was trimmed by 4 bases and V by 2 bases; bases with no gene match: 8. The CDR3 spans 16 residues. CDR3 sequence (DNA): TGTGCCAGCAGTTACGGGAGCGGGAGGGCCGCGTACGAGCAGTACTTC. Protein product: CASSYGSGRAAYEQYF.

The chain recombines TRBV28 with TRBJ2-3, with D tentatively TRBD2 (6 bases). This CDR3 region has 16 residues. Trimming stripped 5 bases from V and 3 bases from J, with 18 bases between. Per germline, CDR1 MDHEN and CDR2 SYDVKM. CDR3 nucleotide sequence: TGTGCCAGCAGTCCCGGGACTTCCCCTCGTACAGATACGCAGTATTTT. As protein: CASSPGTSPRTDTQYF.

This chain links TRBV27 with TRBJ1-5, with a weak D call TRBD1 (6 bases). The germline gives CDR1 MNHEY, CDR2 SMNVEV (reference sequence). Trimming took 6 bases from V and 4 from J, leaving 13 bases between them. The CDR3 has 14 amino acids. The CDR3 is CASRSDRPNQPQHF. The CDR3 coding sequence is TGTGCCAGCAGATCTGACAGGCCGAATCAGCCCCAGCATTTT.

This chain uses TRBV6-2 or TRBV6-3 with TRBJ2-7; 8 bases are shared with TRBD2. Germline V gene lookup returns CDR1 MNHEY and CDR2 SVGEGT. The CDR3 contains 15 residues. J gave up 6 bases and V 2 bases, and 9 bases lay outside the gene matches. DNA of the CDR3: TGTGCCAGCAGTTACCATAGCGGGGACCCCCCCGAGCAGTACTTC. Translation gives CASSYHSGDPPEQYF.

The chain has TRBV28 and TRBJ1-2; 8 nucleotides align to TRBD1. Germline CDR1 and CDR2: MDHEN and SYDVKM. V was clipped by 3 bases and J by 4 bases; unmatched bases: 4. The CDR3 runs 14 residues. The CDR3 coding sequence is TGTGCCAGCAGTTTCAGGGGGCGCAGCTATGGCTACACCTTC. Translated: CASSFRGRSYGYTF.

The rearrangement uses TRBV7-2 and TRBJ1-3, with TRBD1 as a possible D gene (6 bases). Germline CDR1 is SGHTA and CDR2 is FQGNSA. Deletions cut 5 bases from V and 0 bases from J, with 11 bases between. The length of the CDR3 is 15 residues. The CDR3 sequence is CASSRQGSSGNTIYF. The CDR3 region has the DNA TGTGCCAGCAGCCGGCAGGGGAGCTCTGGAAACACCATATATTTT.

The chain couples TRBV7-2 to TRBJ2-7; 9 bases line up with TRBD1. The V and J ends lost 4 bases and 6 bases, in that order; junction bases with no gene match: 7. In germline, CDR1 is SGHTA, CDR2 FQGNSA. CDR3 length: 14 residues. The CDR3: CASSWGTGFGEQYF. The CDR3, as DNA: TGTGCCAGCAGCTGGGGGACAGGGTTCGGCGAGCAGTACTTC.

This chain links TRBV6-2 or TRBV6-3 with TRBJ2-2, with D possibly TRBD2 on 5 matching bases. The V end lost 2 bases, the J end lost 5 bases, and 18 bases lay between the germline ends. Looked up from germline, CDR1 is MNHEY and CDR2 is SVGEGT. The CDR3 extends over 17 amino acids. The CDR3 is CASSYGGRVFLTGELFF. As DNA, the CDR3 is TGTGCCAGCAGTTACGGCGGGCGGGTGTTTTTAACCGGGGAGCTGTTTTTT.

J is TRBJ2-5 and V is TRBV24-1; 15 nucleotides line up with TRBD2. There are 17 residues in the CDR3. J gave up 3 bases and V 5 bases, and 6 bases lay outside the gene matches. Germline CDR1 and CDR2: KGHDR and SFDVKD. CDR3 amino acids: CATSGGTSGRMKETQYF. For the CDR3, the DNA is TGTGCCACCAGTGGAGGGACTAGCGGGAGGATGAAAGAGACCCAGTACTTC.

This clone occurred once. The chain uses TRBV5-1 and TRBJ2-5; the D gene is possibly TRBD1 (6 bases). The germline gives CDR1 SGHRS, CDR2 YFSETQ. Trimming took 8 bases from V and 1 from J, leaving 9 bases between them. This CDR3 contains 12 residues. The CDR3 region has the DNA TGCGCCAGTACGGACAGCCAAGAGACCCAGTACTTC. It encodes CASTDSQETQYF.

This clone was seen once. The CDR3 region is CASSSAVTYEQYF. For the CDR3, the DNA is TGTGCCAGCAGTTCAGCGGTTACCTACGAGCAGTACTTC. The chain recombines TRBV28 with TRBJ2-7, with D possibly TRBD2 on 5 matching bases. CDR3 length: 13 residues. V was pared by 4 bases and J by 2 bases, with 9 bases between. The germline CDR1 and CDR2 sequences are MDHEN and SYDVKM.

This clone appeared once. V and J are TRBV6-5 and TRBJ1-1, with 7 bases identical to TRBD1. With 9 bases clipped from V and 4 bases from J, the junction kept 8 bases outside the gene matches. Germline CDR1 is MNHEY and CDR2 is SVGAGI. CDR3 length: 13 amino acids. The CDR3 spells CASSRGELTEAFF. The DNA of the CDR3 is TGTGCCAGTTCCAGGGGGGAGCTCACTGAAGCTTTCTTT.